These T cell receptor beta chains were read from a single sample in a study of blood T cell repertoires in COVID-19. Profiling relied on immunoSEQ multiplex PCR, and the TCRdb table lists in-frame clones only, not all of them. The sample includes about 69,000 clones, 91% of them seen just once. Sequenced material: peripheral blood. These receptors all stem from a woman aged 60-75 years with active COVID-19. The CDR3 runs from the conserved cysteine through the conserved F or W. A D gene is named only where the DNA matches it firmly. Some rows mark clone size as missing; the rest say once, few, many or name a class of expanded clone.

J: TRBJ1-4; V: TRBV2; size: once; D: NA; DNA: TGTGCCAGCAGTGTAGTGCGGTATGAAAAACTGTTTTTT; CDR3: CASSVVRYEKLFF
J: TRBJ2-1; V: TRBV19; size: NA; D: TRBD2; DNA: TGTGCCAGTAGTATGGGACTAGCGGGAGTAAGGAATGAGCAGTTCTTC; CDR3: CASSMGLAGVRNEQFF
J: TRBJ2-3; V: TRBV2; size: NA; D: NA; DNA: TGTGCCAGCAATCTCCGGAGCACAGATACGCAGTATTTT; CDR3: CASNLRSTDTQYF
J: TRBJ2-7; V: TRBV6-5; size: NA; D: NA; DNA: TGTGCCAGCGGGAGGGGGACAGGCCCTTACGAGCAGTACTTC; CDR3: CASGRGTGPYEQYF
J: TRBJ2-1; V: TRBV28; size: NA; D: TRBD2; DNA: TGTGCCAGCAGCGACCAACTGGGGCTAGCGGGATTCCATGAGCAGTTCTTC; CDR3: CASSDQLGLAGFHEQFF
J: TRBJ2-2; V: TRBV2; size: NA; D: NA; DNA: TGTGCCAGCACTCAGGGACTTAACACCGGGGAGCTGTTTTTT; CDR3: CASTQGLNTGELFF
J: TRBJ2-2; V: TRBV7-8; size: NA; D: TRBD2; DNA: TGTGCCAGCAGCCTGCGACTAGCGGAAAACACCGGGGAGCTGTTTTTT; CDR3: CASSLRLAENTGELFF
J: TRBJ2-4; V: TRBV5-1; size: NA; D: TRBD1; DNA: TGCGCCAGCAGCTCAGGACAGGGGTACAAAAACATTCAGTACTTC; CDR3: CASSSGQGYKNIQYF
J: TRBJ1-4; V: TRBV5-5; size: NA; D: TRBD1; DNA: TGTGCCAGCAGCAAACAGGGGTTCGGGGCAACTAATGAAAAACTGTTTTTT; CDR3: CASSKQGFGATNEKLFF
J: TRBJ2-3; V: TRBV6-5; size: once; D: TRBD1; DNA: TGTGCCAGTAGACAGGGGGGCACAGATACGCAGTATTTT; CDR3: CASRQGGTDTQYF
J: TRBJ2-1; V: TRBV19; size: NA; D: NA; DNA: TGTGCCAGTAGTATAGCCAGATATGAGCAGTTCTTC; CDR3: CASSIARYEQFF
J: TRBJ2-2; V: TRBV11-2; size: NA; D: NA; DNA: TGTGCCAGCAGATTGCAGGGGGGAGTCACCGGGGAGCTGTTTTTT; CDR3: CASRLQGGVTGELFF
J: TRBJ1-4; V: TRBV2; size: NA; D: TRBD1; DNA: TGTGCCAGCAGTGGGACAGGGTTTGAAAAACTGTTTTTT; CDR3: CASSGTGFEKLFF
J: TRBJ2-2; V: TRBV9; size: NA; D: TRBD1; DNA: TGTGCCAGCAGCGTAGGCGTGGGACAGGGGGTCGACACCGGGGAGCTGTTTTTT; CDR3: CASSVGVGQGVDTGELFF
J: TRBJ1-2; V: TRBV5-1; size: NA; D: NA; DNA: TGCGCCAGCAGCTTAACCGACAGAAACTATGGCTACACCTTC; CDR3: CASSLTDRNYGYTF
J: TRBJ2-7; V: TRBV5-4; size: NA; D: NA; DNA: TGTGCCAGCAGCAATGGGGCAGCTACCTCCTACGAGCAGTACTTC; CDR3: CASSNGAATSYEQYF
J: TRBJ2-1; V: TRBV19; size: NA; D: NA; DNA: TGTGCCAGTAGTATATTAAAGGGGGTTCAGCAGTTCTTC; CDR3: CASSILKGVQQFF
J: TRBJ2-2; V: TRBV5-1; size: NA; D: NA; DNA: TGCGCCAGCAGCTTGCATATCCCCCCGGGGACCGGGGAGCTGTTTTTT; CDR3: CASSLHIPPGTGELFF
J: TRBJ2-1; V: TRBV4-1; size: once; D: TRBD2; DNA: TGCGCCAGCAGCCCTCAGACTAGCGGGAGTTTTAATGAGCAGTTCTTC; CDR3: CASSPQTSGSFNEQFF
J: TRBJ2-2; V: TRBV27; size: NA; D: NA; DNA: TGTGCCAGCAGTCTTCGGCCAGGCACCCGGAACACCGGGGAGCTGTTTTTT; CDR3: CASSLRPGTRNTGELFF
J: TRBJ2-3; V: TRBV7-2; size: NA; D: TRBD2; DNA: TGTGCCAGCAGCTTAAAGGCGGGAGAGGATGATACGCAGTATTTT; CDR3: CASSLKAGEDDTQYF
J: TRBJ2-5; V: TRBV29-1; size: NA; D: NA; DNA: TGCAGCGTTGTGAGGGGGTGGCAAGAGACCCAGTACTTC; CDR3: CSVVRGWQETQYF
J: TRBJ1-5; V: TRBV6-8; size: NA; D: NA; DNA: TGTGCCAGCAGCCCCCTTGGGGCCACAAATCAGCCCCAGCATTTT; CDR3: CASSPLGATNQPQHF
J: TRBJ2-2; V: TRBV7-9; size: once; D: NA; DNA: TGTAACGTCCCTGGGAGTTACACCGGGGAGCTGTTTTTT; CDR3: CNVPGSYTGELFF
J: TRBJ2-7; V: TRBV4-1; size: NA; D: TRBD1; DNA: TGCGCCAGCAGCCAGGATGGACAGGGGTTCTCCTACGAGCAGTACTTC; CDR3: CASSQDGQGFSYEQYF
J: TRBJ2-1; V: TRBV7-8; size: NA; D: TRBD2; DNA: TGTGCCAGCAGCACAACATCCGGGACTAGCATGAATGAGCAGTTCTTC; CDR3: CASSTTSGTSMNEQFF
J: TRBJ1-1; V: TRBV6-5; size: NA; D: TRBD1; DNA: TGTGCCAGCCGCTCCGGACAGGCAGACACTGAAGCTTTCTTT; CDR3: CASRSGQADTEAFF
J: TRBJ2-7; V: TRBV3-1/TRBV3-2; size: NA; D: TRBD1; DNA: TGTGCCAGCAGAGGACAGGGGTCCGGTTACGAGCAGTACTTC; CDR3: CASRGQGSGYEQYF
J: TRBJ2-2; V: TRBV18; size: once; D: NA; DNA: TGTGCCAGCTCGATCCAGGGCCGAAACGGGGAGCTGTTTTTT; CDR3: CASSIQGRNGELFF
J: TRBJ2-1; V: TRBV28; size: NA; D: TRBD2; DNA: TGTGCCAGCAGGAAAAGCGGGAGGTACAATGAGCAGTTCTTC; CDR3: CASRKSGRYNEQFF
J: TRBJ1-1; V: TRBV6-4; size: NA; D: NA; DNA: TGTGCCAGCAGTGACCGACACCCGAACACTGAAGCTTTCTTT; CDR3: CASSDRHPNTEAFF
J: TRBJ2-7; V: TRBV5-4; size: NA; D: NA; DNA: TGTGCCAGCAGCCATGGACAGAAAGCCTACGAGCAGTACTTC; CDR3: CASSHGQKAYEQYF
J: TRBJ1-6; V: TRBV4-1; size: NA; D: NA; DNA: TGCGCCAGCAGCCAACCACGCCAGGGGATGAATTCACCCCTCCACTTT; CDR3: CASSQPRQGMNSPLHF
J: TRBJ1-5; V: TRBV6-1; size: NA; D: TRBD1; DNA: TGTGCCAGCAGTGTTCAAACACCCGGGACAGGGGGCGTTCAGCCCCAGCATTTT; CDR3: CASSVQTPGTGGVQPQHF
J: TRBJ2-7; V: TRBV28; size: NA; D: TRBD1; DNA: TGTGCCAGCGGGGGACAGCGACCCTACGAGCAGTACTTC; CDR3: CASGGQRPYEQYF
J: TRBJ2-1; V: TRBV27; size: NA; D: TRBD2; DNA: TGTGCCAGTTCTACGGCTAGCGGGGAGTTCTTC; CDR3: CASSTASGEFF
J: TRBJ2-1; V: TRBV5-6; size: NA; D: TRBD2; DNA: TGTGCCAGCAGCACCCTAGCGGGAGTTTCCTACAATGAGCAGTTCTTC; CDR3: CASSTLAGVSYNEQFF